One TCR beta chain is described in this entry. This sample is drawn from a study of blood T cell repertoires in COVID-19. Study information: Nucleic acid was either cDNA or gDNA, and it came from T cells, B-cell-depleted T cells, or PBMCs.

There are 15 residues in the CDR3. Between the trimmed V and J ends, which lost 2 bases and 4 bases, there was a span of 12 bases. The germline CDR1 and CDR2 sequences are SGHNT and YYREEE (reference sequence). Assay used: immunoSEQ multiplex PCR; TCRdb lists only in-frame clones, some missing. The repertoire has about 150,000 clones, more than 75% of them found once; the top ten carry approximately 6.1%. The sample taken for sequencing was peripheral blood. The receptor was isolated from a man older than 75 with acute or convalescent COVID-19. The chain is built from TRBV5-4 and TRBJ2-2, with a tentative D call TRBD1 (6 bases). CDR3 in amino acids: CASSFQGTRTGELFF. The CDR3, as DNA: TGTGCCAGCAGCTTCCAGGGGACCCGCACCGGGGAGCTGTTTTTT.